This T cell receptor beta chain originates from a study of T-cell memory formation after mild COVID-19. TCRdb processed the 5' RACE reads anew with MiXCR; each CDR3 protein has one entry. The sample gives approximately 180,000 distinct CDR3 sequences, 16% of which show up once; about 2.1% is in the top ten. With 8 bases clipped from V and 1 base from J, the junction kept 8 bases outside the gene matches. The CDR3 loop spans 16 amino acids. The germline gives CDR1 MDHEN, CDR2 SYDVKM. This clonotype has a handful of counts. Its specificity is unknown. Points from the study as a whole: Researchers could not confirm that second-wave clones peaking on day 37 targeted SARS-CoV-2.

The source is an adult woman who had mild COVID-19 (a few samples of this study predate the infection). Cell type and time point are not known. This sequence joins TRBV28 and TRBJ2-6; 7 nucleotides match TRBD2. The sequenced sample was PBMCs or a T cell subset sorted from them (not recorded which). CDR3 coding DNA: TGTGCCAGCGGGCTACCGGGAGGTTCTGGGGCCAACGTCCTGACTTTC. It is translated as CASGLPGGSGANVLTF.